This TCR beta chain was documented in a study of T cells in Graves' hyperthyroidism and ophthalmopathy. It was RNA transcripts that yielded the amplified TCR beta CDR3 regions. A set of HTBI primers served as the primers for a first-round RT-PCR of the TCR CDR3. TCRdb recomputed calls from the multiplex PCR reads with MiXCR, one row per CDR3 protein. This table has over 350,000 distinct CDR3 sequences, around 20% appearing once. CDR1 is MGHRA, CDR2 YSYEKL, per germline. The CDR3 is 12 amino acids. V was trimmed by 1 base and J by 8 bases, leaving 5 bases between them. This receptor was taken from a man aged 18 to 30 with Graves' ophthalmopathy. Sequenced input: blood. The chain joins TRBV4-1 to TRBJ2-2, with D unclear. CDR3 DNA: TGCGCCAGCAGCCAAGTGCGGGGGGAGCTGTTTTTT. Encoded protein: CASSQVRGELFF.